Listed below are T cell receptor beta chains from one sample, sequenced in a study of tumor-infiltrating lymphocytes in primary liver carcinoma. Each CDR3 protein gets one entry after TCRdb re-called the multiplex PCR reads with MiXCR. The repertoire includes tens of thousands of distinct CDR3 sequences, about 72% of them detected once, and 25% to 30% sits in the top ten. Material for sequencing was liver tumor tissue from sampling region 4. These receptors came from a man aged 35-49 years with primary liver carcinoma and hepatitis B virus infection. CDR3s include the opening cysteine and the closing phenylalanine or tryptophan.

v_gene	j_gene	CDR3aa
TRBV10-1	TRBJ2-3	CASPQRDSRDTQYF
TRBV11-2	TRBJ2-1	CASSYSSTSERGRGFF
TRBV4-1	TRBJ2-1	CTSSVATYGSEQFF
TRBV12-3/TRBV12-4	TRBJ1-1	CASRPRMENPEAFF
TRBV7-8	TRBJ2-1	CASGPRSCGFSYNEQFF
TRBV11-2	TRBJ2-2	CAGSFLVSAGELFF
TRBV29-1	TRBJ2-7	CSAGVLGPYEQYF
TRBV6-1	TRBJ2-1	CTSREKAGGTNEQFF
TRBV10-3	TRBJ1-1	CAISLELNSEAFF
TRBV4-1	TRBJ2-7	CTISQAGWGQGRYEQYF
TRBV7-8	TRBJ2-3	CASSLVGRADTQYF
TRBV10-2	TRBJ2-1	CASSPRLAGDNEQFF
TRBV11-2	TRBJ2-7	CASKPGHSSHGQYF
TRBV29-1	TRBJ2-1	CSAGASGRSNEQFF
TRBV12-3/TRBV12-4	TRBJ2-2	CASSTGAGELFF
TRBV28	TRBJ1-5	CASSLGRGMGYAVGNRPQHF
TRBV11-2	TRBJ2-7	CASSSGRVDEQYF
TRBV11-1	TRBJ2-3	CASSRGLAVSTDTKFF
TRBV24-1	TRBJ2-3	CATRPGLGYEDTQYF
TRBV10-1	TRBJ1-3	CASSESTGSGETIYF
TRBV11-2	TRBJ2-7	CASSLSGGISYEQCF
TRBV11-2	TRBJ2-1	CASSSRPSGRVYEQSF
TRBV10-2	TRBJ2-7	CASSESSGIVYEQHF
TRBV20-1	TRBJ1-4	CSANQNRGLNEKLFF
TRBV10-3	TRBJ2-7	CAISEAIRSQGLSYEQYF
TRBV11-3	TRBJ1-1	CTSSLVGGTEAFF
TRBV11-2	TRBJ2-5	CASSLGSGGPETQYF
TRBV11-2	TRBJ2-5	CASSPTITSGSGESQYF
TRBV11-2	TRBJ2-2	CPRSLVALAGTGELSF
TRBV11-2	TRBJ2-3	CASSDYIYMQYF
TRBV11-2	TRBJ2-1	CASSLGTSGNSEQFF
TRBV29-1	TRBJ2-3	CSVEDLGSPTDTQYF
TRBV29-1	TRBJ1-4	CSIVSRDGLRTNEKLFF
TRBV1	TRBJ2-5	CTSIPPQEAQEIQYF
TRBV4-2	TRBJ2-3	CVSSQGEVDTQYF
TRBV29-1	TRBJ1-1	CSSQKPTREGEAFF
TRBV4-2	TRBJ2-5	CASGQEDTQYF
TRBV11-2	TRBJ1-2	CASSLEGNYTF
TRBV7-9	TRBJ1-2	CVSSARTGGNYGYTF
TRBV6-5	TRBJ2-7	CVSSSSRDRAEQYF
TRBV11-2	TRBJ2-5	CASTEDVCGETQHF
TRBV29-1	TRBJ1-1	CSVVHSSITEAFF
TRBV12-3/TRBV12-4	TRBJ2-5	CASTRREKEIQYF
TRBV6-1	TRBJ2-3	CVSSEPASVPYCTDTQYF
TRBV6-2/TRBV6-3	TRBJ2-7	CAMGTPGAYQQYF
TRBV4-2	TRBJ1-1	CASSWKQRATEAFF
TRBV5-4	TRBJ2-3	CASSLEQGADTQYF
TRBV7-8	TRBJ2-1	CASSLGASGGNEQFF
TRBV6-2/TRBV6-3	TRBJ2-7	CASSSGQISYGQYF
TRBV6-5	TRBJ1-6	CPSSLTWDPNSPLHF
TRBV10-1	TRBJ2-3	CASSESVASVTRGDTQYF
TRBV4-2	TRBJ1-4	CASSQDGQGVREKLFF